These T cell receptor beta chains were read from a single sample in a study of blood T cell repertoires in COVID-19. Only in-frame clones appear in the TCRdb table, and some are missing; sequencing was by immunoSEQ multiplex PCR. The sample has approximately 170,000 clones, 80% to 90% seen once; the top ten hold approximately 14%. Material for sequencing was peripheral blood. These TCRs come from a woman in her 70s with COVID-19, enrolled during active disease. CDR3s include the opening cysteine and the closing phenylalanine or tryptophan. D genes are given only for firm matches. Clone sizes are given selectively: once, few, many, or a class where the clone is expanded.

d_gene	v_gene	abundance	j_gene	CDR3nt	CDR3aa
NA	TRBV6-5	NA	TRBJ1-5	TGTGCCAGCAGAAAACCCCAGGGGAATCAGCCCCAGCATTTT	CASRKPQGNQPQHF
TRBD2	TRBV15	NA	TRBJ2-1	TGTGCCACCAGCAGAGAAGTGACTAGCGCTTACAATGAGCAGTTCTTC	CATSREVTSAYNEQFF
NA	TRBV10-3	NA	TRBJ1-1	TGTGCCATCAGTGAGCCCGGGGGGGGGATGAACACTGAAGCTTTCTTT	CAISEPGGGMNTEAFF
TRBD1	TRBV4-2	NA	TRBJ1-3	TGTGCCAGCAGCCAAGACGGTCAGGGGGAAAGAGCTGGAAACACCATATATTTT	CASSQDGQGERAGNTIYF
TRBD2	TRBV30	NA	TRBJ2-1	TGTGCCTGGAGTGTTTTTAGCGGGAGCGTCTACAATGAGCAGTTCTTC	CAWSVFSGSVYNEQFF
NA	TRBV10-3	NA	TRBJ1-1	TGTGCCATCAGGGTCAGGGTAGACACTGAAGCTTTCTTT	CAIRVRVDTEAFF
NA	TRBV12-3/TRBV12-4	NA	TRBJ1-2	TGTGCCAGCAGTCCCCAGGGACTCTATGGCTACACCTTC	CASSPQGLYGYTF
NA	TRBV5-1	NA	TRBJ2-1	TGCGCCAGCAGCTACGACAGCCGCTACAATGAGCAGTTCTTC	CASSYDSRYNEQFF
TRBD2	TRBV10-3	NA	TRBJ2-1	TGTGCCATCAGTGAGGAGGGACTAGCGCGCAATGAGCAGTTCTTC	CAISEEGLARNEQFF
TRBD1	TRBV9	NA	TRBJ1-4	TGTGCCAGCAGCGTCTCGGCAGGGGGACATGAAAAACTGTTTTTT	CASSVSAGGHEKLFF
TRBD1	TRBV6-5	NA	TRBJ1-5	TGTGCCAGCAGTTTGTTCTGGACAGGGCGGCAGCCCCAGCATTTT	CASSLFWTGRQPQHF
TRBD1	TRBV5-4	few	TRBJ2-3	TGTGCCAGCAGCTTACAGGGGCCAGATACGCAGTATTTT	CASSLQGPDTQYF
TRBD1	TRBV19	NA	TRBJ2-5	TGTGCCAGTATGGGGACAGGGGATCGAGAGACCCAGTACTTC	CASMGTGDRETQYF
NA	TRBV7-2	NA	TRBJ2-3	TGTGCCAGCAGCTTAGTAGTCGCGGGCCCCCTGAGAGATACGCAGTATTTT	CASSLVVAGPLRDTQYF
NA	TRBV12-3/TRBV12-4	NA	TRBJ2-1	TGTGCCAGCAGTTTATTCCAGGGGCGAGAGCAGTTCTTC	CASSLFQGREQFF
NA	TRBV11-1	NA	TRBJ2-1	TGTGCCAGCAGCCAAACTAGTTTGCACAATGAGCAGTTCTTC	CASSQTSLHNEQFF
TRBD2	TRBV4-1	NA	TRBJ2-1	TGCGCCAGCAGCCAACAGCGGGGCAGCTCCTACAATGAGCAGTTCTTC	CASSQQRGSSYNEQFF
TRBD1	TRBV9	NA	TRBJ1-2	TGTGCCAGCAGCGCGTGGGACAGGGGTAACTATGGCTACACCTTC	CASSAWDRGNYGYTF
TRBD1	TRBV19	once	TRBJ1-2	TGTGCCATATTCATCCGGGACAGCTATGGCTACACCTTC	CAIFIRDSYGYTF
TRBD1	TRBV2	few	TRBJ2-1	TGTGCCAGCAGTGATCGGACAGGGGACAATGAGCAGTTCTTC	CASSDRTGDNEQFF
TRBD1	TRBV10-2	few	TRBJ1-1	TGCGCCAGCAGTGGGGGACAGGGCTGGAACACTGAAGCTTTCTTT	CASSGGQGWNTEAFF
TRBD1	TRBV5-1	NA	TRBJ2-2	TGCGCCAGCAGCTTTGACAGGGGGATCGGGGAGCTGTTTTTT	CASSFDRGIGELFF
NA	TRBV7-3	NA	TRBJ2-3	TGTGCCAGCAGCTCGTCAGGGGAAGTGCAGTATTTT	CASSSSGEVQYF
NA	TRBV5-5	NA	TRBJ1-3	TGTGCCAGCAGCTGGGGGGTGGTCCACTCTGGAAACACCATATATTTT	CASSWGVVHSGNTIYF
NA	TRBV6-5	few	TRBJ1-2	TGTGCCAGCAGCGCCCGCGGAGGCTACACCTTC	CASSARGGYTF
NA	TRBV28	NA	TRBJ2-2	TGTGCCAGCAGCGCCCTAGACTCGAACACCGGGGAGCTGTTTTTT	CASSALDSNTGELFF
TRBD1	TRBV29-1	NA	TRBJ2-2	TGCAGCGTTGACAGGGGGCTAAACACCGGGGAGCTGTTTTTT	CSVDRGLNTGELFF
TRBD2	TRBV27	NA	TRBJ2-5	TGTGCCAGCAGTTTATCCCCCCCGGGGGAGGGGACCCAGTACTTC	CASSLSPPGEGTQYF
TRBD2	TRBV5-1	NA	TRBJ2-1	TGCGCCAGCAGCTTCCTAGCGGGAGCTAATGATGAGCAGTTCTTC	CASSFLAGANDEQFF
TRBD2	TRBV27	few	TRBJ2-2	TGTGCCAGCAGTTTTAAGGCCGGGAGGCCGGGCGGGGAGCTGTTTTTT	CASSFKAGRPGGELFF
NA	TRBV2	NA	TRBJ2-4	TGTGCCAGCAGTGATAACAAAAACATTCAGTACTTC	CASSDNKNIQYF
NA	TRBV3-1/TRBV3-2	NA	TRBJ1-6	TGTGCCAGCAGCCAAGCAGGGGACGTGACACCCCTCCACTTT	CASSQAGDVTPLHF
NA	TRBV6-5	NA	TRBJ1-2	TGTGCCAGCACCGTGACTGTAATTTTGAGATACGGCTACACCTTC	CASTVTVILRYGYTF
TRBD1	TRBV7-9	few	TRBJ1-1	TGTGCCAGCAGCTCCAGGGGGTCCGGTGGGGCTTTCTTT	CASSSRGSGGAFF
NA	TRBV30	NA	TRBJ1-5	TGTGCCTGGAGTCGGGGGGGCGCAAGCAATCAGCCCCAGCATTTT	CAWSRGGASNQPQHF
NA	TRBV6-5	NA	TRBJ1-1	TGTGCCAGCAGTCTTAGTGAATCCAGCGGGGCTTTCTTT	CASSLSESSGAFF
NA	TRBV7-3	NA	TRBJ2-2	TGTGCCAGCAGCTTATTCGGGGGTAACACCGGGGAGCTGTTTTTT	CASSLFGGNTGELFF
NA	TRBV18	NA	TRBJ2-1	TGTGCCAGCTCAGTTTTTCAGGCCGACAATGAGCAGTTCTTC	CASSVFQADNEQFF
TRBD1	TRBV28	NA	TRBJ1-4	TGTGCCAGCAGTTTCCCCGGGACAGGGGAGGAAAAACTGTTTTTT	CASSFPGTGEEKLFF
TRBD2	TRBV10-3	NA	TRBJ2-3	TGTGCCAGCGCGACTAGCGGTACGCAGTATTTT	CASATSGTQYF
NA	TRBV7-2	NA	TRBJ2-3	TGTGCCAGCAGCCTCTGGGCAGGGAGGAAAGATACGCAGTATTTT	CASSLWAGRKDTQYF
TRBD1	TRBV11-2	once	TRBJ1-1	TGTGCCAGCAGACCGACAGGGGGGCCGGTAGCTTTCTTT	CASRPTGGPVAFF
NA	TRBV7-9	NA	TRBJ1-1	TGTGCCAGCAGCTATTGGGGCAGACGGAACACTGAAGCTTTCTTT	CASSYWGRRNTEAFF